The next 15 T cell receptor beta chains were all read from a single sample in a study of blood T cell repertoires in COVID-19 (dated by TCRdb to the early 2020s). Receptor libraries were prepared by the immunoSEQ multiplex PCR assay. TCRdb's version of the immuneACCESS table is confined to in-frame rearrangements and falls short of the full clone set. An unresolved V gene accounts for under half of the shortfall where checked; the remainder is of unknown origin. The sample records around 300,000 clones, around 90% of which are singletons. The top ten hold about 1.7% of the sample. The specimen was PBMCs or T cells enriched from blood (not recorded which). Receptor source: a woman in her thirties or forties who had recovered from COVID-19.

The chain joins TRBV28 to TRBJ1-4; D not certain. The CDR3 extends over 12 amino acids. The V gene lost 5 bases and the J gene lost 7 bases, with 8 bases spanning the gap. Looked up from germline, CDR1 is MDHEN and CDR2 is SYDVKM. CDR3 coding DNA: TGTGCCAGCAGTGGCGGACTTGAAAAACTGTTTTTT. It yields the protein CASSGGLEKLFF.

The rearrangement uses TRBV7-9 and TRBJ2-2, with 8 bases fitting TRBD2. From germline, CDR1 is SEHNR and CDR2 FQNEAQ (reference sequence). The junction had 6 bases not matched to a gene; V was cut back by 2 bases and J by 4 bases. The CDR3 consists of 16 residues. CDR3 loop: CASSLWGLAGTGELFF. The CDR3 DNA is TGTGCCAGCAGCTTATGGGGGCTAGCGGGCACCGGGGAGCTGTTTTTT.

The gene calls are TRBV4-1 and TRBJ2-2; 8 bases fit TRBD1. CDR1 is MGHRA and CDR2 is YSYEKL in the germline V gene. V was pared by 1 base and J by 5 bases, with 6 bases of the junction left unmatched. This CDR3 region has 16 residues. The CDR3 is CASSQGRGRLTGELFF. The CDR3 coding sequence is TGCGCCAGCAGCCAAGGCAGGGGGCGACTAACCGGGGAGCTGTTTTTT.

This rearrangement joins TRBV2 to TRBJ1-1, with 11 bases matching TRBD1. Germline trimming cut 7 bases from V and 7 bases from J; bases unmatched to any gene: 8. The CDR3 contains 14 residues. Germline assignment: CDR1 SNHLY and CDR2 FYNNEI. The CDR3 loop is CASTEDRGLNEAFF. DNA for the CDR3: TGTGCCAGCACCGAGGACAGGGGGCTTAATGAAGCTTTCTTT.

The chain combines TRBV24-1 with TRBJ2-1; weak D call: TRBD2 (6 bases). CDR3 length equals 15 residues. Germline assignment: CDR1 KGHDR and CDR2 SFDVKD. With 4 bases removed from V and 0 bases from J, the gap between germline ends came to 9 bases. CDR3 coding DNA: TGTGCCACCAGTGAATCCGGGAGCTCCTACAATGAGCAGTTCTTC. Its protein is CATSESGSSYNEQFF.

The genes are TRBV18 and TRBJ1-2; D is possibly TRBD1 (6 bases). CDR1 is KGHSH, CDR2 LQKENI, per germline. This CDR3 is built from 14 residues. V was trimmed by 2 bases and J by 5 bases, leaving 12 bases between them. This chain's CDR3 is CASSPAGEGYGYTF. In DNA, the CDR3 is TGTGCCAGCTCACCAGCAGGGGAAGGGTATGGCTACACCTTC.

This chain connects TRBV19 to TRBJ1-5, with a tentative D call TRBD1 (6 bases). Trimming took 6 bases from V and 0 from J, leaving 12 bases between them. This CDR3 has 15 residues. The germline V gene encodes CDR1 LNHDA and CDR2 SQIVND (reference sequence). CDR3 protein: CASSEQGRSNQPQHF. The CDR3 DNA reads TGTGCCAGTAGCGAACAGGGTCGTAGCAATCAGCCCCAGCATTTT.

The CDR3: CSVGTSGRADTQYF. Written as DNA, the CDR3 is TGCAGCGTGGGGACTAGCGGGAGGGCAGATACGCAGTATTTT. The V and J genes are TRBV29-1 and TRBJ2-3; the match to TRBD2 covers 16 bases. The CDR3 spans 14 residues. Unmatched junction bases numbered 1, after V lost 6 bases and J lost 4 bases. Germline assignment: CDR1 SQVTM and CDR2 ANQGSEA.

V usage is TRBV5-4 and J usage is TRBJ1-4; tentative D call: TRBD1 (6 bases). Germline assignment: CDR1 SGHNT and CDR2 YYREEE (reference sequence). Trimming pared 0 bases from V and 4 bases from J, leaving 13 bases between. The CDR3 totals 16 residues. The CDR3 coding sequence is TGTGCCAGCAGCTTGGCCGCGGGGGCAAGTAATGAAAAACTGTTTTTT. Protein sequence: CASSLAAGASNEKLFF. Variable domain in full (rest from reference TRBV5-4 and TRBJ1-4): ETGVTQSPTHLIKTRGQQVTLRCSSQSGHNTVSWYQQALGQGPQFIFQYYREEENGRGNFPPRFSGLQFPNYSSELNVNALELDDSALYLCASSLAAGASNEKLFFGSGTQLSVL.

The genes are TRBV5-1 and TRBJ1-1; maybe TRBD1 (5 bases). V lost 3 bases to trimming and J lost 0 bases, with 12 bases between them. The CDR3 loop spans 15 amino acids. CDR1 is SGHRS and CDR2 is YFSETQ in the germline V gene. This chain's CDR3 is CASSSRAGLNTEAFF. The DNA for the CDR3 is TGCGCCAGCAGCTCTCGGGCAGGGCTGAACACTGAAGCTTTCTTT.

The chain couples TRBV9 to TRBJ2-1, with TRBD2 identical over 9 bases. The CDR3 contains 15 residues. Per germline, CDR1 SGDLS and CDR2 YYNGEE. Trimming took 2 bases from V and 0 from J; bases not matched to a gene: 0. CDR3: CASSVSGSSYNEQFF. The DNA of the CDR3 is TGTGCCAGCAGCGTTAGCGGGAGCTCCTACAATGAGCAGTTCTTC.

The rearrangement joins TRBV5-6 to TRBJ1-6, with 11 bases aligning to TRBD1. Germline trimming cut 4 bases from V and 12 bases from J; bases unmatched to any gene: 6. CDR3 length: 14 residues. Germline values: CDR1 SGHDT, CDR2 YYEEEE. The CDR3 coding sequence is TGTGCCAGCAGCCGAGGACAGGGGGCGAGACCCCTCCACTTT. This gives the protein CASSRGQGARPLHF. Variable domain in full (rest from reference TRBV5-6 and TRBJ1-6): DAGVTQSPTHLIKTRGQQVTLRCSPKSGHDTVSWYQQALGQGPQFIFQYYEEEERQRGNFPDRFSGHQFPNYSSELNVNALLLGDSALYLCASSRGQGARPLHFGNGTRLTVT.

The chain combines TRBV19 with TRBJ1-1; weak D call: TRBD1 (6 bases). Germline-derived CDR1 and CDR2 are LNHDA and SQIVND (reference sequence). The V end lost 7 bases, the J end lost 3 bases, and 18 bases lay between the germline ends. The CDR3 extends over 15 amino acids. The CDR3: CASKKMGAMDTEAFF. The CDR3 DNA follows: TGTGCCAGTAAAAAAATGGGGGCGATGGACACTGAAGCTTTCTTT. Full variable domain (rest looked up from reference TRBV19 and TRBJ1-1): DGGITQSPKYLFRKEGQNVTLSCEQNLNHDAMYWYRQDPGQGLRLIYYSQIVNDFQKGDIAEGYSVSREKKESFPLTVTSAQKNPTAFYLCASKKMGAMDTEAFFGQGTRLTVV.

The CDR3 here is CATVDRIYNEQFF. Here the CDR3 DNA reads TGTGCCACCGTCGACAGGATCTACAATGAGCAGTTCTTC. The chain has TRBV24-1 and TRBJ2-1, with TRBD1 as a possible D gene (6 bases). Germline loops: CDR1 KGHDR, CDR2 SFDVKD. The CDR3 is 13 residues long. The germline V and J ends were trimmed by 9 bases and 3 bases, with 11 bases remaining between them.

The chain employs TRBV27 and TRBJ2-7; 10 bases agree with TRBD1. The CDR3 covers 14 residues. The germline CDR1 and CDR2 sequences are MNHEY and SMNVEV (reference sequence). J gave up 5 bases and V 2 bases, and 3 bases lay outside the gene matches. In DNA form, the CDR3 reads TGTGCCAGCAGTTTAGACAGGGGGCTCAACGAGCAGTACTTC. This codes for CASSLDRGLNEQYF.